The sample holds one count of the clone carrying this TCR beta chain. The target antigen is unknown. This specimen comes from a study of T cells in Graves' hyperthyroidism and ophthalmopathy. Study at large: Peripheral blood was taken when the disease was first diagnosed, before any treatment began.

Germline CDR1 and CDR2: SGHAT and FQNNGV. V lost 1 base and J 0 bases, leaving 9 bases between the germline ends. There are 15 residues in the CDR3. Study findings and constraints: Stable hyperthyroidism was told apart from ophthalmopathy by a model built on 13 V-J features.

Amplification yielded TCR beta CDR3 regions, with RNA transcripts as the source. The HTBI set primed first-round TCR CDR3 RT-PCR. TCRdb re-derived calls from the multiplex PCR reads in MiXCR, one entry per CDR3 protein. Altogether about 480,000 distinct CDR3 sequences are present, around 22% being singletons, with the ten largest covering around 11%. The sequence came from a woman in her 30s with Graves' ophthalmopathy. Sequences were obtained from blood. The chain joins TRBV11-2 to TRBJ1-2; D gene ambiguous. The CDR3 nucleotides are TGTGCCAGCAGCTTAGGATCCACCTCTAACTATGGCTACACCTTC. Translation gives CASSLGSTSNYGYTF.